This T cell receptor (beta chain) was captured in a study of T cell repertoires in cytomegalovirus infection. Study background: The authors used CMV epitopes that were HLA-C-restricted (recently identified) and HLA-B-restricted (well studied). TCR beta signatures that were public indicated CMV infection and matching HLA type.

TCRdb analysed the reads with MiXCR anew, one entry per CDR3 protein. The sample includes fewer than 1,000,000 distinct CDR3 sequences, around 30% of them seen just once. Notes on this clonotype: Antigen specificity is unknown.

Germline CDR1 MNHEY, CDR2 SVGAGI. Between the trimmed V and J ends, which lost 4 bases and 5 bases, there was a span of 20 bases. There are 16 residues in the CDR3. The chain combines TRBV6-5 with TRBJ1-1, with a tentative D call TRBD1 (6 bases). This TCR was recovered from a human donor in good health (CMV status not recorded). Some clones in this sample may be carry-over from other donors' samples. Sequences were derived from cultured CD8+ T cells from PBMCs, sampled from culture after CMV antigen stimulation. For the CDR3, the DNA is TGTGCCAGCAGTTTATATATACAGGGTAGTAATACTGAAGCTTTCTTT. The encoded protein is CASSLYIQGSNTEAFF.